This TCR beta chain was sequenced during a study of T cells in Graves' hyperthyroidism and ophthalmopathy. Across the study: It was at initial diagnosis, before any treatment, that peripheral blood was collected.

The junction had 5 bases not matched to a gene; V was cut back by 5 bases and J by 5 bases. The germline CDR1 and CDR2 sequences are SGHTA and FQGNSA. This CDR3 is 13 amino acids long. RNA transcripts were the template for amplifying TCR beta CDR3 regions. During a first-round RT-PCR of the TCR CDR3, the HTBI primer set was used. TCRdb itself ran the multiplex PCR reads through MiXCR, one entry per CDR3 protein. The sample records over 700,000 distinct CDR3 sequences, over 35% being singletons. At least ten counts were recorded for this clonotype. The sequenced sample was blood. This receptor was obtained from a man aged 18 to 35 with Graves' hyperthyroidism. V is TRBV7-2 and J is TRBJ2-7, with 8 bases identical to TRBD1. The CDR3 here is CASSRTGIDEQYF. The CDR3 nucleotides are TGTGCCAGCAGCCGGACAGGGATCGACGAGCAGTACTTC.